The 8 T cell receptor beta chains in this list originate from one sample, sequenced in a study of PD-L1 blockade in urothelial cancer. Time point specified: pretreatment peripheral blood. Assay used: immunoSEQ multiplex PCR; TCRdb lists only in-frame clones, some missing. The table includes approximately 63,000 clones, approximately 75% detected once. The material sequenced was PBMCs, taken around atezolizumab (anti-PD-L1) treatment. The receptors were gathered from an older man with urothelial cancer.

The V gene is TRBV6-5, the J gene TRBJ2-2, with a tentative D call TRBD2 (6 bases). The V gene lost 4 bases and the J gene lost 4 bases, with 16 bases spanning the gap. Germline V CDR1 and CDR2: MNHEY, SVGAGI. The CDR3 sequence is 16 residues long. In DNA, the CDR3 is TGTGCCAGCAGTTTGGGGGGACCCCGGGGCACCGGGGAGCTGTTTTTT. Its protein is CASSLGGPRGTGELFF.

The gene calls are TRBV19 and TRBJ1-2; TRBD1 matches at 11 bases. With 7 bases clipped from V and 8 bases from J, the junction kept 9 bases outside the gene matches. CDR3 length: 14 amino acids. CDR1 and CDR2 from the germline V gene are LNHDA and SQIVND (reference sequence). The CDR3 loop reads CASIPGQGGAGYTF. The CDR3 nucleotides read TGTGCCAGTATTCCGGGACAGGGGGGAGCAGGCTACACCTTC.

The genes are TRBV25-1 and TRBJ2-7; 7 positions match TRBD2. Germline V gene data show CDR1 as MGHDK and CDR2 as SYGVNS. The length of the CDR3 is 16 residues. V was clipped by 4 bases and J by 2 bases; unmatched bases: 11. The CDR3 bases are TGTGCCAGCAGTGCCCTGGGGGAGGGCAAAACCTACGAGCAGTACTTC. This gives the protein CASSALGEGKTYEQYF.

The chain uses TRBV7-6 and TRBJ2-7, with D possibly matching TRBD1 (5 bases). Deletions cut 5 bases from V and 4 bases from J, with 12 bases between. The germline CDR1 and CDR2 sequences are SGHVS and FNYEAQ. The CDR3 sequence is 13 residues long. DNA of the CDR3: TGTGCCAGCAGCCCCCCTGGGGCTTACGAGCAGTACTTC. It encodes CASSPPGAYEQYF.

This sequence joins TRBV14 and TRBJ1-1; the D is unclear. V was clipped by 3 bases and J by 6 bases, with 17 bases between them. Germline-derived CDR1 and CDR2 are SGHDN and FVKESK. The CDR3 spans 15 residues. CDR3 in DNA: TGTGCCAGCAGCCATTCAGGCGTGGGTAGCGCTGAAGCTTTCTTT. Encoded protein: CASSHSGVGSAEAFF.

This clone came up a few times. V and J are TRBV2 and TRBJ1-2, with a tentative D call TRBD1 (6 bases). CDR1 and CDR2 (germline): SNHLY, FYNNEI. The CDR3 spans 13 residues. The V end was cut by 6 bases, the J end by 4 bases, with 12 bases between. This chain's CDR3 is CASSGGAGYGYTF. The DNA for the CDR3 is TGTGCCAGCAGCGGGGGGGCGGGCTATGGCTACACCTTC.

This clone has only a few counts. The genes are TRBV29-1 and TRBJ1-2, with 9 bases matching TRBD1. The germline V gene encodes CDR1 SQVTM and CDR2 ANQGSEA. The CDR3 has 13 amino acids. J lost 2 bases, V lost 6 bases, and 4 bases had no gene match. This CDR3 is CSVRTGENYGYTF. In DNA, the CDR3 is TGCAGCGTGAGGACAGGGGAAAACTATGGCTACACCTTC.

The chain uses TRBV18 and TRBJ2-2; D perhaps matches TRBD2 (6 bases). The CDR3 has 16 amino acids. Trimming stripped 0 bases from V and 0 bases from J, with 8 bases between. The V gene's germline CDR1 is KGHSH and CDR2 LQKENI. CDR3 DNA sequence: TGTGCCAGCTCACCACCGGGACTTACGAACACCGGGGAGCTGTTTTTT. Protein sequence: CASSPPGLTNTGELFF.